This is a list of T cell receptor beta chains from one sample in a study of blood T cell repertoires in COVID-19. Clones were read by immunoSEQ multiplex PCR, and TCRdb kept only the in-frame ones, dropping some. Of some 240,000 clones in the sample, roughly four fifths were seen once. The sequenced sample consisted of PBMCs or T cells enriched from blood (not recorded which). These receptors came from a man aged 25 to 45 with acute COVID-19. The CDR3 runs from the conserved cysteine through the conserved F or W. A D gene is named only where the DNA matches it firmly. Rows give clone size only sometimes, using once, few, many, or a class for an expanded clone.

D gene | clone size | J gene | V gene | CDR3 DNA | CDR3 protein
TRBD2 | - | TRBJ2-1 | TRBV3-1/TRBV3-2 | TGTGCCAGCAGCCACCTTCGGCCTAGCGGTTACAATGAGCAGTTCTTC | CASSHLRPSGYNEQFF
- | - | TRBJ1-1 | TRBV21-1 | TGTGCCAGGGGACAGGGGGGATTGTACACTGAAGCTTTCTTT | CARGQGGLYTEAFF
TRBD2 | - | TRBJ2-1 | TRBV9 | TGTGCCAGCAGCGCGACTAGCGGGAGTGGGCGGTCCTACAATGAGCAGTTCTTC | CASSATSGSGRSYNEQFF
- | - | TRBJ1-5 | TRBV7-9 | TGTGCCAGCAGCCACAGGAATCAGCCCCAGCATTTT | CASSHRNQPQHF
TRBD2 | - | TRBJ2-1 | TRBV19 | TGTGCCAGTAGTATTACTAGCGGGACTAACAATGAGCAGTTCTTC | CASSITSGTNNEQFF
- | - | TRBJ1-3 | TRBV4-2 | TGTGCCAGCAGCCAACATCAAAGGGACACTGGAAACACCATATATTTT | CASSQHQRDTGNTIYF
TRBD2 | - | TRBJ2-1 | TRBV13 | TGTGCCAGCAGCTTGGACCCTAGCGGGAGGGACAATGAGCAGTTCTTC | CASSLDPSGRDNEQFF
- | - | TRBJ1-2 | TRBV7-8 | TGTGCCAGCAGCCCGCGACAGGCCACCACGGATGGCTACACCTTC | CASSPRQATTDGYTF
- | - | TRBJ2-1 | TRBV3-1/TRBV3-2 | TGTGCCAGCAGCCTTAAGCGTAACAATGAGCAGTTCTTC | CASSLKRNNEQFF
- | - | TRBJ2-1 | TRBV6-2/TRBV6-3 | TGTGCCAGCAGTTACAGGGGGGCGGGACTAAGCTCCTACAATGAGCAGTTCTTC | CASSYRGAGLSSYNEQFF
- | few | TRBJ2-3 | TRBV3-1/TRBV3-2 | TGTGCCAGCAGCCAATCAACTAGCACAGATACGCAGTATTTT | CASSQSTSTDTQYF
- | - | TRBJ2-1 | TRBV7-3 | TGTGCCAGCAGGTGGGACTTCAATGAGCAGTTCTTC | CASRWDFNEQFF
TRBD2 | - | TRBJ2-3 | TRBV6-2/TRBV6-3 | TGTGCCAGCAGTTACGTAGTGACTAGCGGGAGTGATACGCAGTATTTT | CASSYVVTSGSDTQYF
TRBD1 | - | TRBJ2-5 | TRBV23-1 | TGCGCCAGCACCAGACAGGGGCAAGAGACCCAGTACTTC | CASTRQGQETQYF
TRBD2 | - | TRBJ2-3 | TRBV30 | TGTGCCTGGAGTGTAACTAGCGGGAGAGATACGCAGTATTTT | CAWSVTSGRDTQYF
TRBD1 | - | TRBJ1-6 | TRBV7-2 | TGTGCCAGCAGCACCGGACAGGGGGCTACTACCAAGTCACCCCTCCACTTT | CASSTGQGATTKSPLHF
TRBD1 | once | TRBJ1-5 | TRBV19 | TGTGCCAGTAGGGTTTTAACAGGGGGGCAAAATAGCAATCAGCCCCAGCATTTT | CASRVLTGGQNSNQPQHF
TRBD1 | - | TRBJ1-5 | TRBV6-4 | TGTGCCAGCAGTGAAACAGGGGGTGTTCAGCCCCAGCATTTT | CASSETGGVQPQHF
- | - | TRBJ1-1 | TRBV10-2 | TGCGCCAGCAGAGAACCGCGGGACACTGAAGCTTTCTTT | CASREPRDTEAFF
TRBD2 | - | TRBJ2-1 | TRBV5-1 | TGCGCCAGCAGCTTGATTTCTAGCGGGAGAACCTACAATGAGCAGTTCTTC | CASSLISSGRTYNEQFF
- | - | TRBJ1-1 | TRBV15 | TGTGCCACCAGCAGTAGTGGTATGAACACTGAAGCTTTCTTT | CATSSSGMNTEAFF
TRBD2 | - | TRBJ2-3 | TRBV4-2 | TGTGCCAGCAGCCCCACTAGCGGGGGGCCAGATACGCAGTATTTT | CASSPTSGGPDTQYF
TRBD2 | - | TRBJ2-3 | TRBV11-1 | TGTGCCAGCAGCTGGACTAGCGGAGGACCAGATACGCAGTATTTT | CASSWTSGGPDTQYF
- | once | TRBJ2-3 | TRBV5-1 | TGCGCCAGCAGCTTGGAGTCGGGGGGCACCACAGATACGCAGTATTTT | CASSLESGGTTDTQYF
TRBD1 | - | TRBJ1-2 | TRBV9 | TGTGCCAGCAAGTCAGTAGGAGAGGGACAGAACTATGGCTACACCTTC | CASKSVGEGQNYGYTF
TRBD2 | - | TRBJ2-2 | TRBV4-2 | TGTGCCAGCAGCCAAGATCCCGGGACTAAAGTCGCCGGGGAGCTGTTTTTT | CASSQDPGTKVAGELFF
- | - | TRBJ2-5 | TRBV2 | TGTGCCAGCAGCGAGGAGACCCAGTACTTC | CASSEETQYF
TRBD1 | - | TRBJ2-5 | TRBV24-1 | TGTGCCACCAGTGATCCTCCGGGACAGCCTGGAGAGACCCAGTACTTC | CATSDPPGQPGETQYF
- | many | TRBJ1-1 | TRBV5-1 | TGCGCCAGCAGCTTGACAGGAACCCCTGAAGCTTTCTTT | CASSLTGTPEAFF
TRBD1 | - | TRBJ1-1 | TRBV2 | TGTGCCAGCAGCCATCCCGGGACAGGGGGCGTCTGGACTGAAGCTTTCTTT | CASSHPGTGGVWTEAFF
TRBD1 | - | TRBJ1-4 | TRBV9 | TGTGCCAGCAGCGCTGAACTTCAGGGGGGATTGGGCAATGAAAAACTGTTTTTT | CASSAELQGGLGNEKLFF
TRBD1 | - | TRBJ1-4 | TRBV5-1 | TGCGCCAGCAGCTCGGCCCCAGGGGGCACTAATGAAAAACTGTTTTTT | CASSSAPGGTNEKLFF
- | - | TRBJ1-2 | TRBV5-4 | TGTGCCACGAGCTTCCAGGGCCCGAGCTACACCTTC | CATSFQGPSYTF
TRBD1 | - | TRBJ1-2 | TRBV11-2 | TGTGCCAGCAGCTTAGGGACAGGGCCCCAAGGAGGCTACACCTTC | CASSLGTGPQGGYTF
- | - | TRBJ2-5 | TRBV3-1/TRBV3-2 | TGTGCCAGCAGCCAAGGGTTAGGGGCCAACCAAGAGACCCAGTACTTC | CASSQGLGANQETQYF
- | few | TRBJ1-4 | TRBV7-9 | TGTGCCAGCAGCTCCGGACAGTCGGGGACTAATGAAAAACTGTTTTTT | CASSSGQSGTNEKLFF
- | - | TRBJ2-2 | TRBV5-6 | TGTGCCAGCAGCCTGCGAATTAGGGGGATCTGGAGCGGGGAGCTGTTTTTT | CASSLRIRGIWSGELFF
TRBD2 | - | TRBJ2-2 | TRBV5-1 | TGTGCCAGCAGCTTGGCCCTAGCGGCGAACACCGGGGAGCTGTTTTTT | CASSLALAANTGELFF
TRBD2 | - | TRBJ2-3 | TRBV6-2/TRBV6-3 | TGTGCCAGCAGTCTGACTAGCGGAGACACAGATACGCAGTATTTT | CASSLTSGDTDTQYF
- | - | TRBJ1-5 | TRBV18 | TGTGCCAGCTCATATGGTAGAAATCAGCCCCAGCATTTT | CASSYGRNQPQHF
TRBD1 | - | TRBJ1-1 | TRBV6-4 | TGTGCCAGCAGTGACCGGTCAGGGGGCGCGGTAGCTTTCTTT | CASSDRSGGAVAFF
TRBD2 | - | TRBJ2-1 | TRBV5-1 | TGTGCCAGCAGCCCCGCCGGGACTAGCGGGGACCACAATGAGCAGTTCTTC | CASSPAGTSGDHNEQFF
TRBD1 | - | TRBJ1-4 | TRBV5-1 | TGCGCCAGCAGCCAGGGGCCGGGACAGGGTGTTGAAAAACTGTTTTTT | CASSQGPGQGVEKLFF
TRBD2 | - | TRBJ2-1 | TRBV10-1 | TGCGCCAGCAGTGCCTGGGGTAGCGGGGGACAACACAATGAGCAGTTCTTC | CASSAWGSGGQHNEQFF
- | - | TRBJ1-2 | TRBV14 | TGTGCCAGCAGCCAGGCCGGGACAAACTATGGCTACACCTTC | CASSQAGTNYGYTF
- | - | TRBJ1-4 | TRBV7-8 | TGTGCCAGCAGCCCAAGAGGTGAAAAACTGTTTTTT | CASSPRGEKLFF
- | - | TRBJ2-5 | TRBV5-1 | TGCGCCAGCAGCAGCGCCCCTCCGACCCTTGGGTTGGAGGGGACCCAGTACTTC | CASSSAPPTLGLEGTQYF
- | - | TRBJ2-1 | TRBV15 | TGTGCCACCAGCCCCCTGAGCCACCGGAGCTCCTACAATGAGCAGTTCTTC | CATSPLSHRSSYNEQFF
- | - | TRBJ2-3 | TRBV19 | TGTGCCAGTAGTATTTCGGCTCGGAGGCCAGATACGCAGTATTTT | CASSISARRPDTQYF